Sequencing of this T cell receptor (beta chain) was carried out in a study of TIL therapy for anti-PD-1-resistant metastatic lung cancer. Time point indicated: pre-treatment sample, taken before nivolumab and TIL therapy. Most excised metastases sampled were pleural nodules or supraclavicular lymph nodes. As to this clone: Its antigen remains unidentified.

The immunoSEQ assay was v3. Libraries were prepared by immunoSEQ multiplex PCR; TCRdb keeps only in-frame clonotypes and omits some of them. Of 50,000 to 60,000 clones listed, 65% to 80% are singletons. Notes on the study in general: Many TIL product clones were absent from baseline tumor, suggesting clonal contraction. Compared with baseline intratumoral T cells, expanded TIL cultures were more clonal and less diverse (roughly 6% vs 31%).

The CDR3 covers 15 residues. V lost 1 base to trimming and J lost 1 base, with 10 bases between them. The germline gives CDR1 SGHTA, CDR2 FQGTGA. Sequenced here: tumor tissue, sampled at baseline. This TCR came from a person between 30 and 80 years old with non-small cell lung cancer. V is TRBV7-3 and J is TRBJ2-5; D is uncertain. The CDR3 region is CASSLIASVQETQYF. In DNA, the CDR3 is TGTGCCAGCAGCTTAATCGCCTCAGTCCAAGAGACCCAGTACTTC.